A selection of T cell receptor beta chains follows, all from one sample in a study of blood T cell repertoires in COVID-19. Using immunoSEQ multiplex PCR, the repertoire was profiled, and TCRdb retains in-frame clones only, with some absent. Among 100,000 to 120,000 clones listed, around 68% were seen once. Sample: peripheral blood. The receptor set was obtained from a woman aged 60-75 years with acute or convalescent COVID-19. Each CDR3 is given with its conserved first and last residue. The order of the fields is D gene, V gene, clone size, J gene, CDR3 protein, CDR3 DNA. A D gene is named only where the DNA matches it firmly. Size is stated for part of the rows, as once, few or many counts, or as a class when the clone is expanded.

>TRBD1|TRBV28|NA|TRBJ1-2
CASRDSWNYGYTF
TGTGCCAGCCGGGACAGCTGGAACTATGGCTACACCTTC
>TRBD1|TRBV24-1|NA|TRBJ2-5
CATSDQGQGKETQYF
TGTGCCACCAGTGATCAGGGACAGGGGAAAGAGACCCAGTACTTC
>TRBD1|TRBV9|NA|TRBJ1-1
CASSVVGQGARGTEAFF
TGTGCCAGCAGCGTAGTGGGTCAGGGGGCGCGGGGCACTGAAGCTTTCTTT
>TRBD1|TRBV30|NA|TRBJ1-1
CAGAGGTEAFF
TGTGCCGGGGCAGGGGGCACTGAAGCTTTCTTT
>NA|TRBV5-8|few|TRBJ1-2
CASSLVTNYGYTF
TGTGCCAGCAGCTTGGTAACAAACTATGGCTACACCTTC
>NA|TRBV30|NA|TRBJ2-7
CAWSTASYEQYF
TGTGCCTGGAGTACTGCCTCCTACGAGCAGTACTTC
>NA|TRBV11-3|few|TRBJ1-5
CASSLVCVSSRRNPQHF
TGTGCCAGCAGCTTAGTGTGTGTGTCCTCGAGAAGAAATCCCCAGCATTTT
>NA|TRBV19|NA|TRBJ2-2
CASRQTLITGELFF
TGTGCCAGTCGACAGACTTTAATTACCGGGGAGCTGTTTTTT
>TRBD1|TRBV19|once|TRBJ1-2
CASSDQDRAGNYGYTF
TGTGCCAGTAGTGATCAGGACAGGGCGGGTAACTATGGCTACACCTTC
>TRBD1|TRBV5-1|NA|TRBJ1-2
CASSPSTGQGGGYTF
TGCGCCAGCAGCCCATCGACGGGACAGGGTGGCGGCTACACCTTC
>NA|TRBV7-6|NA|TRBJ2-1
CASSLMAGAYNEQFF
TGTGCCAGCAGCTTAATGGCAGGGGCCTACAATGAGCAGTTCTTC
>TRBD1|TRBV5-1|NA|TRBJ2-2
CASSRDRGPAGELFF
TGCGCCAGCAGTCGGGACAGGGGGCCGGCCGGGGAGCTGTTTTTT
>NA|TRBV11-1|NA|TRBJ1-1
CASSLDYGGTEAFF
TGTGCCAGCAGCTTAGATTACGGGGGCACTGAAGCTTTCTTT
>TRBD2|TRBV5-4|NA|TRBJ2-7
CASSLAGGALGEYF
TGTGCCAGCAGCTTGGCCGGGGGGGCCCTGGGAGAGTACTTC
>NA|TRBV12-3/TRBV12-4|few|TRBJ1-5
CASSFGADQPQHF
TGTGCCAGCAGTTTTGGAGCAGATCAGCCCCAGCATTTT
>NA|TRBV5-1|NA|TRBJ1-4
CASSSGQTDNEKLFF
TGCGCCAGCAGCTCCGGACAGACGGATAATGAAAAACTGTTTTTT
>NA|TRBV30|NA|TRBJ2-7
CAWSPSREQYF
TGTGCCTGGAGTCCTTCCCGGGAGCAGTACTTC
>NA|TRBV5-6|NA|TRBJ1-1
CASSFEGEAFF
TGTGCCAGCAGCTTCGAGGGTGAAGCTTTCTTT
>NA|TRBV7-9|NA|TRBJ1-2
CASSLGMGQDGYTF
TGTGCCAGCAGCTTAGGCATGGGGCAGGATGGCTACACCTTC
>TRBD1|TRBV24-1|NA|TRBJ1-2
CATSDSDRNYGYTF
TGTGCCACCAGTGACTCGGACAGGAACTATGGCTACACCTTC
>NA|TRBV6-2/TRBV6-3|NA|TRBJ1-5
CASSYSETGVSNQPQHF
TGTGCCAGCAGTTACTCCGAAACGGGGGTGAGCAATCAGCCCCAGCATTTT
>TRBD1|TRBV27|medium-sized|TRBJ1-1
CASRQQGVSGEAFF
TGTGCCAGCAGACAACAGGGGGTTAGCGGTGAAGCTTTCTTT
>NA|TRBV10-3|NA|TRBJ1-2
CATKRTVEGYTF
TGCGCCACAAAAAGGACAGTGGAGGGCTACACCTTC
>NA|TRBV11-3|NA|TRBJ1-1
CASSPGGLLNTEAFF
TGTGCCAGCAGCCCCGGGGGACTTTTGAACACTGAAGCTTTCTTT
>NA|TRBV19|NA|TRBJ2-2
CASSTHRVNTGELFF
TGTGCCAGTAGTACACACAGGGTGAACACCGGGGAGCTGTTTTTT
>TRBD1|TRBV10-3|few|TRBJ2-3
CAISEPNRGTDTQYF
TGTGCCATCAGTGAACCGAACAGGGGAACAGATACGCAGTATTTT
>NA|TRBV28|once|TRBJ1-4
CASSPRGLDGNEKLFF
TGTGCCAGCAGTCCCCGCGGGTTGGACGGTAATGAAAAACTGTTTTTT
>TRBD1|TRBV30|few|TRBJ2-7
CAWSVGRGSYEQYF
TGTGCCTGGAGTGTTGGCAGGGGGTCCTACGAGCAGTACTTC
>NA|TRBV7-2|NA|TRBJ2-1
CASSRDHGGRNEQFF
TGTGCCAGCAGCCGGGACCACGGGGGTAGAAATGAGCAGTTCTTC
>TRBD1|TRBV6-4|NA|TRBJ2-2
CASSQQGAPITGELFF
TGTGCCAGCAGTCAGCAGGGGGCGCCTATCACCGGGGAGCTGTTTTTT
>TRBD1|TRBV5-1|NA|TRBJ2-5
CASSPGQGRETQYF
TGCGCCAGCTCCCCGGGACAGGGGAGGGAGACCCAGTACTTC
>NA|TRBV2|NA|TRBJ2-7
CASSEVLQSEQYF
TGTGCCAGCAGTGAGGTCTTGCAGTCCGAGCAGTACTTC
>NA|TRBV18|NA|TRBJ1-1
CASSPGGRNTEAFF
TGTGCCAGCTCACCAGGGGGCCGAAACACTGAAGCTTTCTTT
>TRBD1|TRBV2|NA|TRBJ2-2
CASSVYGQGAGELFF
TGTGCCAGCAGTGTATACGGACAGGGGGCCGGGGAGCTGTTTTTT
>TRBD1|TRBV5-1|NA|TRBJ1-1
CASSWQRQGVNTEAFF
TGCGCCAGCAGCTGGCAAAGACAGGGGGTGAACACTGAAGCTTTCTTT
>NA|TRBV7-9|few|TRBJ2-1
CASSPPISGYNEQFF
TGTGCCAGCAGCCCGCCCATATCAGGGTACAATGAGCAGTTCTTC
>TRBD1|TRBV9|NA|TRBJ1-4
CASSGTAKGELFF
TGTGCCAGCAGTGGGACAGCCAAAGGGGAACTGTTTTTT
>TRBD1|TRBV30|once|TRBJ1-2
CAWSTGTGGAYGYTF
TGTGCCTGGAGTACCGGGACAGGGGGCGCGTATGGCTACACCTTC
>TRBD2|TRBV19|NA|TRBJ2-1
CASSVRGVGSEQFF
TGTGCCAGTAGTGTTCGGGGGGTCGGTAGTGAGCAGTTCTTC
>NA|TRBV3-1/TRBV3-2|NA|TRBJ1-5
CASSQGADSNQPQHF
TGTGCCAGCAGCCAAGGAGCGGATAGCAATCAGCCCCAGCATTTT
>NA|TRBV5-1|NA|TRBJ2-7
CASSQFTEQYF
TGCGCCAGCAGCCAGTTTACCGAGCAGTACTTC
>NA|TRBV3-1/TRBV3-2|few|TRBJ1-5
CASSQDGGKSNQPQHF
TGTGCCAGCAGCCAAGATGGGGGGAAAAGCAATCAGCCCCAGCATTTT
>NA|TRBV5-6|NA|TRBJ1-6
CASSPGGSYNSPLHF
TGTGCCAGCAGCCCGGGAGGCTCGTATAATTCACCCCTCCACTTT
>NA|TRBV5-1|many|TRBJ1-5
CASSFGAGNQPQHF
TGCGCCAGCAGCTTTGGGGCAGGCAATCAGCCCCAGCATTTT
>NA|TRBV7-3|once|TRBJ2-5
CASSRGSPQETQYF
TGTGCCAGCAGCCGGGGAAGTCCCCAAGAGACCCAGTACTTC
>NA|TRBV6-5|NA|TRBJ1-2
CASSYDGSGGYTF
TGTGCCAGCAGTTACGATGGGTCAGGTGGCTACACCTTC
>NA|TRBV9|once|TRBJ2-7
CASSREGSPFYEQYF
TGTGCCAGCAGCCGAGAGGGTTCCCCTTTCTACGAGCAGTACTTC
>TRBD1|TRBV15|NA|TRBJ2-1
CATSSRDSNYNEQFF
TGTGCCACCAGCAGCCGGGACAGCAATTACAATGAGCAGTTCTTC
>NA|TRBV10-3|NA|TRBJ1-2
CAINSLQGKDGYTF
TGTGCCATCAATTCACTACAGGGAAAGGATGGCTACACCTTC
>TRBD2|TRBV6-6|once|TRBJ2-3
CASSPRGTGGPTDTQYF
TGTGCCAGCAGTCCACGAGGTACGGGGGGGCCGACAGATACGCAGTATTTT
>NA|TRBV5-4|NA|TRBJ1-4
CASSLQGSRNEKLFF
TGTGCCAGCAGCTTACAGGGAAGTCGAAATGAAAAACTGTTTTTT
>NA|TRBV11-2|NA|TRBJ1-1
CASSLVRTEAFF
TGTGCCAGCAGCTTAGTGAGGACTGAAGCTTTCTTT
>NA|TRBV23-1|NA|TRBJ1-1
CASSPLEAFF
TGCGCCAGCAGTCCCCTTGAAGCTTTCTTT